This TCR beta chain was profiled in a study of T cells in Graves' hyperthyroidism and ophthalmopathy. If no ophthalmopathy progression occurred within 18 months, Graves' hyperthyroidism was stable. Based on clinical symptoms, serum thyroxine and TRAb, thyroid ultrasound and orbital computed tomography, diagnoses were reached. Concerning this clonotype itself: At one of its ends the junction is not consistent with the germline gene, which may arise from a read error.

Germline values: CDR1 SGHRS, CDR2 YFSETQ. This CDR3 has 12 amino acids. TCR beta CDR3 sequences were amplified from RNA transcripts. A first-round RT-PCR of the TCR CDR3 used the HTBI primer set. TCRdb recomputed calls from the multiplex PCR reads with MiXCR, one row per CDR3 protein. The sample lists about 590,000 distinct CDR3 sequences; 15% to 18% were seen once. This sequence joins TRBV5-1 and TRBJ1-2, with D unresolved. Input material: blood. This TCR came from a young woman with Graves' hyperthyroidism. The CDR3 nucleotides are TGTGCCAGCAGCTTCTTCGGCTATGGCTACACCTTC. Translated, it gives CASSFFGYGYTF.